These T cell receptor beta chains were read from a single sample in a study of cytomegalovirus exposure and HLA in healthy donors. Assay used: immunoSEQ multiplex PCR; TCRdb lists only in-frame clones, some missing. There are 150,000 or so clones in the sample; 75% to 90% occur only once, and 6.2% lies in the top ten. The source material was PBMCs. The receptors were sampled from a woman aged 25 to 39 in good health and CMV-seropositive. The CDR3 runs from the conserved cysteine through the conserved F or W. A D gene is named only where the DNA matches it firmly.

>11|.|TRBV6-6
CASSSSDTQYF
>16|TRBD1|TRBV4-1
CASSQAPTGSSYEQYF
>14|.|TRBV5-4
CASSRPAGRETQYF
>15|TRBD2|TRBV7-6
CASTLVVSGTGELFF
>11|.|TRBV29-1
CSVESNYGYTF
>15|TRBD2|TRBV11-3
CASSELAGVSGELFF
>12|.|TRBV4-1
CASQGPGNTIYF
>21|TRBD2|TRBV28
CASSLRGPSSGRATGANVLTF
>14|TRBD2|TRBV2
CASSVGGDYYEQYF
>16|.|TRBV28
CASSSGLTGVGDTQYF
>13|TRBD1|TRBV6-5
CASSPTGNYGYTF
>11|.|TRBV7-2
CASSPGETQYF
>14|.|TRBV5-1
CASSLRTIMGEQYF
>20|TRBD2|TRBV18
CASSPLVAGYGQSSYNEQFF
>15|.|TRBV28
CASSWQASGANVLTF
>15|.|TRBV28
CASSQRGILFNEQFF